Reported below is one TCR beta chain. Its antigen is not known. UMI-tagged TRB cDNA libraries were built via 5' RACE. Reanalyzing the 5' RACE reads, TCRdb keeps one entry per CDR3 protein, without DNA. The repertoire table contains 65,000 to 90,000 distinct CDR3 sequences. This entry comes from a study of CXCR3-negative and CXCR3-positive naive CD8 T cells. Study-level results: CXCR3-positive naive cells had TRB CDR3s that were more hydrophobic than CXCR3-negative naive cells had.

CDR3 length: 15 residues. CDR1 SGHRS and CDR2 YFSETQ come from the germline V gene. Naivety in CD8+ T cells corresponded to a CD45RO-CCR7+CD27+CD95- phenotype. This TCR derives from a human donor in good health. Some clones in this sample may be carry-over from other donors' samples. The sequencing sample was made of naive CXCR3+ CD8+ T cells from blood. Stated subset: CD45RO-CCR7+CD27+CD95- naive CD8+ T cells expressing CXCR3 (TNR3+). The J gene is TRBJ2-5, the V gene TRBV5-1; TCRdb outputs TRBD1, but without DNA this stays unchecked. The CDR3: CASSLDGTFQETQYF.